One and the same sample provided the 5 T cell receptor beta chains below, sequenced in a study of shared clonotypes between healthy human individuals. The table came from immunoSEQ multiplex PCR; TCRdb's copy has only in-frame clones and leaves some out. Of roughly 1 million clones detected, roughly 80% appear once; the ten largest clones hold 1.4%. The sequencing input was memory CD4+ T cells sorted from blood. Stated subset: CD45RA-negative fraction. Every receptor here comes from a man between 18 and 29 years old in good health.

V and J are TRBV18 and TRBJ1-1; weak D call: TRBD1 (5 bases). The CDR3 consists of 14 residues. Germline lookup yields CDR1 KGHSH and CDR2 LQKENI. V gave up 0 bases and J gave up 2 bases, with 7 bases separating them. CDR3 bases: TGTGCCAGCTCACCACCAACAGGTAACACTGAAGCTTTCTTT. It encodes CASSPPTGNTEAFF. Full variable domain (outside the CDR3, taken from reference TRBV18 and TRBJ1-1): NAGVMQNPRHLVRRRGQEARLRCSPMKGHSHVYWYRQLPEEGLKFMVYLQKENIIDESGMPKERFSAEFPKEGPSILRIQQVVRGDSAAYFCASSPPTGNTEAFFGQGTRLTVV.

This clone has at least ten counts. The rearrangement uses TRBV16 and TRBJ1-4; possibly TRBD1 for D (6 bases). Trimming stripped 3 bases from V and 8 bases from J, with 13 bases between. This CDR3 spans 14 amino acids. The germline V gene encodes CDR1 KGHSY and CDR2 FQNENV. The CDR3 nucleotides are TGTGCCAGCAGCCAGCAACAGGGAGGGGAAAAACTGTTTTTT. Amino acids: CASSQQQGGEKLFF.

This chain links TRBV7-9 with TRBJ1-6, with TRBD1 matching over 7 bases. Germline CDR1 SEHNR, CDR2 FQNEAQ (reference sequence). Germline trimming cut 5 bases from V and 5 bases from J; bases unmatched to any gene: 3. CDR3 length equals 14 residues. CDR3 in amino acids: CASSQGENNSPLHF. In nucleotides, the CDR3 is TGTGCCAGCAGCCAGGGGGAGAATAATTCACCCCTCCACTTT.

The rearrangement joins TRBV5-1 to TRBJ1-4, with D unresolved. Germline-derived CDR1 and CDR2 are SGHRS and YFSETQ. V was clipped by 0 bases and J by 10 bases, with 19 bases between them. The CDR3 sequence is 16 residues long. CDR3 protein: CASSLEDLRWGGKLFF. The CDR3 DNA is TGCGCCAGCAGCTTGGAAGACCTTCGTTGGGGTGGAAAACTGTTTTTT. Complete variable domain (other parts from reference TRBV5-1 and TRBJ1-4): KAGVTQTPRYLIKTRGQQVTLSCSPISGHRSVSWYQQTPGQGLQFLFEYFSETQRNKGNFPGRFSGRQFSNSRSEMNVSTLELGDSALYLCASSLEDLRWGGKLFFGSGTQLSVL.

The CDR3 DNA is TGTGCCAGCAGTCCCCACTTCAATCAGCCCCAGCATTTT. Translating gives CASSPHFNQPQHF. The V and J genes are TRBV6-5 and TRBJ1-5, with D unresolved. Germline V CDR1 and CDR2: MNHEY, SVGAGI. The germline V and J ends were trimmed by 5 bases and 3 bases, with 8 bases remaining between them. This CDR3 has 13 amino acids.